This T cell receptor beta chain was obtained from a study of shared clonotypes between healthy human individuals. Whole-study results and caveats: It was the non-shared clonotypes that had lower generation probabilities than clonotypes shared by all four donors.

The germline CDR1 and CDR2 sequences are LGHNA and YSLEER. Unmatched junction bases numbered 7, after V lost 0 bases and J lost 4 bases. The CDR3 loop spans 17 amino acids. Positively selected for CCR7, the CD45RO-negative cells used as naive CD8 cells excluded terminally differentiated effector memory CD45RA+ cells. The donors, all of them Caucasian adults, lived in Nashville, Tennessee. About this clone: Its antigen is currently unknown.

The assay ran at deep level. Source study methods: ImmunoSEQ output lacked quality scores and full-length reads, limiting matched filtering. Some clones are missing from TCRdb's copy, which holds only in-frame ones; the method was immunoSEQ multiplex PCR. That table supplies the V and J calls and clone size; D and trimming were determined from the DNA. The table lists around 2.1 million clones, about 93% of them singletons, with roughly 1.8% in the top ten. This TCR was recovered from a man younger than 35 in good health. Some clones in this sample may be carry-over from other donors' samples. The rearrangement joins TRBV4-3 to TRBJ2-3; 10 nucleotides agree with TRBD1. The sample taken for sequencing was naive CD8+ T cells from PBMCs. DNA for the CDR3: TGCGCCAGCAGCCAAGAGTTAGGGACAGGGGCGGCAGATACGCAGTATTTT. Residues: CASSQELGTGAADTQYF.